Listed below are T cell receptor beta chains from one sample, sequenced in a study of cytomegalovirus exposure and HLA in healthy donors. Generated by immunoSEQ multiplex PCR, the TCRdb table keeps only in-frame clones and is missing some. The profile shows around 100,000 clones, 76% of them singletons. The source material was PBMCs. These receptors were taken from a woman aged 18-29 years in good health and CMV-seropositive. Both conserved end residues are part of each CDR3. Each record gives: V gene, CDR3 protein.

v_gene: TRBV5-4; CDR3aa: CASNLRGFSNEQFF
v_gene: TRBV5-1; CDR3aa: CASSLVGSGTEAFF
v_gene: TRBV6-5; CDR3aa: CASSPDRRKLFF
v_gene: TRBV27; CDR3aa: CASSHSRSGTYNEQFF
v_gene: TRBV7-6; CDR3aa: CASSLLPGEDTQYF
v_gene: TRBV2; CDR3aa: CASLFGGSGVGYTF
v_gene: TRBV6-5; CDR3aa: CASSYSRVRPTYEQYF
v_gene: TRBV6-5; CDR3aa: CASSATENTEAFF
v_gene: TRBV25-1; CDR3aa: CASTAAGGRYNEQFF
v_gene: TRBV30; CDR3aa: CAWSVLLGSGQPQHF
v_gene: TRBV9; CDR3aa: CASGDGRDYEQYF
v_gene: TRBV28; CDR3aa: CASSFPPGTVNEKLFF
v_gene: TRBV5-1; CDR3aa: CASSLGAGGPTGELFF
v_gene: TRBV7-3; CDR3aa: CASSPGGGFTEAFF
v_gene: TRBV7-3; CDR3aa: CASSLSVGGQNYGYTF
v_gene: TRBV27; CDR3aa: CASSFSGEREQFF
v_gene: TRBV5-6; CDR3aa: CASSFNYEQYF
v_gene: TRBV10-3; CDR3aa: CAISVRDISSGANVLTF
v_gene: TRBV5-4; CDR3aa: CASSRDRTDTQYF
v_gene: TRBV7-7; CDR3aa: CATGGSLNSPLHF
v_gene: TRBV19; CDR3aa: CASSIGGQRAFF
v_gene: TRBV6-5; CDR3aa: CASSRTALSYEQYF
v_gene: TRBV25-1; CDR3aa: CASSEFRRGYGYTF
v_gene: TRBV9; CDR3aa: CASSHGQGGSYEQYF
v_gene: TRBV7-6; CDR3aa: CASSLATGNTGELFF
v_gene: TRBV2; CDR3aa: CASQGSEETQYF
v_gene: TRBV5-4; CDR3aa: CASSPWTSGGRTDTQYF
v_gene: TRBV11-3; CDR3aa: CASSSGLAGVNEQFF
v_gene: TRBV4-1; CDR3aa: CASSQTGLASAYEQYF
v_gene: TRBV7-6; CDR3aa: CASSLVGQGRDTQYF
v_gene: TRBV5-6; CDR3aa: CASSSSGRGDHEQYF
v_gene: TRBV10-2; CDR3aa: CASSEFWAHEQYF
v_gene: TRBV30; CDR3aa: CAWKRQGYEQYF
v_gene: TRBV20-1; CDR3aa: CSASLRQAQHF
v_gene: TRBV5-4; CDR3aa: CASSLALNTEAFF
v_gene: TRBV7-9; CDR3aa: CASTTGQYNEQFF
v_gene: TRBV7-2; CDR3aa: CASSLRDHTYEQYF
v_gene: TRBV14; CDR3aa: CASSQLTSGSSKTQYF
v_gene: TRBV15; CDR3aa: CATSSKTSAGELFF
v_gene: TRBV18; CDR3aa: CASSPMSGMNTGELFF
v_gene: TRBV6-1; CDR3aa: CASSEVGNQPQHF
v_gene: TRBV5-6; CDR3aa: CASTQEGSYEQYF
v_gene: TRBV18; CDR3aa: CASSPPGRGEDTEAFF
v_gene: TRBV6-1; CDR3aa: CASSEGRGFTEAFF